This T cell receptor (beta chain) was sequenced during a study of blood T cell repertoires in COVID-19. Generated by immunoSEQ multiplex PCR, the TCRdb table keeps only in-frame clones and is missing some. The table has over 200,000 clones, about 91% seen once. J gave up 5 bases and V 4 bases, and 9 bases lay outside the gene matches. Germline values: CDR1 SQVTM, CDR2 ANQGSEA. This CDR3 comprises 15 residues. Material: PBMCs or T cells enriched from blood (not recorded which). The chain joins TRBV29-1 to TRBJ2-2; 8 bases map to TRBD1. The TCR was taken from a woman aged 35 to 49 with acute COVID-19. CDR3 DNA sequence: TGCAGCGTTGGATCGGGTACAGGGGGAACCGGGGAGCTGTTTTTT. It encodes CSVGSGTGGTGELFF.